This T cell receptor beta chain originates from a study of T-cell reconstitution after alpha-beta-depleted transplantation in children. A library of TCRbeta sequences, prepared with unique molecular identifiers, was generated. TCRdb called the PCR reads again in MiXCR, with one record for every CDR3 protein. The table includes around 680,000 distinct CDR3 sequences, 15% to 20% detected once. Trimming took 2 bases from V and 2 from J; bases not matched to a gene: 4. In germline, CDR1 is LGHNA, CDR2 YSLEER. The CDR3 is 15 amino acids. The source of this sequence is a human donor who donated a stem cell graft to a child with acute myeloid leukemia. Sequences were derived from PBMCs from the stem cell graft donor, sampled from the stem cell graft. The rearrangement links TRBV4-3 to TRBJ2-7, with TRBD2 matching over 9 bases. The chain's CDR3 is CASSQTAGGPYEQYF. In nucleotides, the CDR3 is TGCGCCAGCAGCCAAACAGCGGGGGGACCCTACGAGCAGTACTTC.